Below, 21 T cell receptor beta chains from the same sample are listed, as sequenced in a study of cytomegalovirus exposure and HLA in healthy donors. This PCR relied on a set of 60 Vbeta primers and 13 Jbeta primers. Method: immunoSEQ multiplex PCR; TCRdb's copy keeps in-frame clones and lacks some. The table records about 170,000 clones, 85% of them present only once. The specimen sequenced was PBMCs. These receptors came from a boy between 2 and 15 years old in good health and CMV-seronegative.

The chain joins TRBV10-1 to TRBJ2-1, with D unresolved. This CDR3 region has 13 residues. Germline V gives CDR1 WNHNN, CDR2 SYGVQD (reference sequence). Deletions cut 4 bases from V and 9 bases from J, with 13 bases between. CDR3 residues: CASSGRPYGEQFF. The DNA for the CDR3 is TGCGCCAGCAGTGGCAGGCCGTACGGTGAGCAGTTCTTC.

This sequence joins TRBV28 and TRBJ1-2; D unclear. V lost 5 bases, J lost 8 bases, and 18 bases lay in between. CDR1 and CDR2 from the germline V gene are MDHEN and SYDVKM. This CDR3 is built from 14 residues. The CDR3 region is CASSSYPEDGGYTF. CDR3 nucleotides: TGTGCCAGCAGTAGTTACCCAGAGGATGGAGGCTACACCTTC.

This chain connects TRBV19 to TRBJ2-1, with D tentatively TRBD2 (7 bases). Germline CDR1 and CDR2: LNHDA and SQIVND (reference sequence). Trimming stripped 6 bases from V and 5 bases from J, with 17 bases between. The CDR3 runs to 15 residues. Here the CDR3 reads CASSTVLGGDNEQFF. CDR3 coding DNA: TGTGCCAGTAGCACCGTCCTAGGGGGGGACAATGAGCAGTTCTTC.

The V gene is TRBV29-1, the J gene TRBJ2-3; the match to TRBD2 covers 7 bases. J gave up 4 bases and V 3 bases, and 4 bases lay outside the gene matches. The V gene's germline CDR1 is SQVTM and CDR2 ANQGSEA. The length of the CDR3 is 13 residues. This CDR3 is CSVDIAGPDTQYF. The CDR3 DNA reads TGCAGCGTTGACATAGCGGGTCCAGATACGCAGTATTTT.

This chain connects TRBV28 to TRBJ2-7; TRBD1 might be the D (6 bases). Germline V gene lookup returns CDR1 MDHEN and CDR2 SYDVKM. The CDR3 loop spans 15 amino acids. V was cut by 6 bases and J by 3 bases, with 18 bases left in between. The CDR3: CASSPPRRGFYEQYV. For the CDR3, the DNA is TGTGCCAGCAGCCCTCCACGCAGGGGCTTCTACGAGCAGTACGTC.

With regard to this clone: An end of the junction does not agree with germline; a read error may underlie this. CDR3 DNA sequence: TGTGGACTTCTTAACTATGGCTACACCTTC. Translating gives CGLLNYGYTF. The gene calls are TRBV20-1 and TRBJ1-2, with D uncertain. The CDR3 is 10 amino acids. Germline loops: CDR1 DFQATT, CDR2 SNEGSKA (reference sequence).

The chain employs TRBV6-1 and TRBJ1-2, with D tentatively TRBD1 (5 bases). This CDR3 spans 13 amino acids. In germline, CDR1 is MNHNS, CDR2 SASEGT. The ends were cut back, 3 bases at V and 8 bases at J, with 13 bases in the middle. The CDR3 here is CASSDGGAGGYTF. The CDR3 DNA follows: TGTGCCAGCAGTGACGGAGGGGCTGGGGGCTACACCTTC.

CDR3 coding DNA: TGCGCCAGCAGCCAAGATATGTACTCTGGGGCCAACGTCCTGACTTTC. This sequence encodes CASSQDMYSGANVLTF. The V gene is TRBV4-1, the J gene TRBJ2-6, with unresolved D. The CDR3 totals 16 residues. Trimming left V 0 bases short and J 0 bases short, with 6 bases between. The germline gives CDR1 MGHRA, CDR2 YSYEKL.

The genes are TRBV28 and TRBJ1-5; 8 bases map to TRBD1. The junction had 7 bases not matched to a gene; V was cut back by 1 base and J by 8 bases. The CDR3 is made up of 15 amino acids. In germline, CDR1 is MDHEN, CDR2 SYDVKM. As DNA, the CDR3 is TGTGCCAGCAGTTTATCCTGGACGACAGGGGAGCCCCAGCATTTT. This encodes CASSLSWTTGEPQHF.

The chain carries TRBV7-9 and TRBJ1-2; no reliable D call. Germline V gene data show CDR1 as SEHNR and CDR2 as FQNEAQ (reference sequence). Trimming stripped 1 base from V and 4 bases from J, with 10 bases between. CDR3 size: 14 residues. DNA of the CDR3: TGTGCCAGCAGCTTAGGGGCAGGCCTCTATGGCTACACCTTC. This codes for CASSLGAGLYGYTF.

The V and J genes are TRBV6-1 and TRBJ1-2; a weak D match, TRBD1 (5 bases). The V end was cut by 6 bases, the J end by 5 bases, with 16 bases between. CDR1 is MNHNS and CDR2 is SASEGT in the germline V gene. The CDR3 totals 14 residues. The CDR3 DNA reads TGTGCCAGCAGGGCCGCGGGGCGTTCGTATGGCTACACCTTC. Its protein product is CASRAAGRSYGYTF.

This chain uses TRBV5-1 with TRBJ2-5; TRBD2 is a possible D gene (5 bases). The germline V gene has CDR1 SGHRS and CDR2 YFSETQ. The CDR3 spans 11 residues. The ends were cut back, 5 bases at V and 5 bases at J, with 7 bases in the middle. The CDR3 sequence: CASSRGETQYF. The CDR3 bases are TGCGCCAGCAGTCGGGGTGAGACCCAGTACTTC. Looking up the rest from reference TRBV5-1 and TRBJ2-5 gives the full variable domain: KAGVTQTPRYLIKTRGQQVTLSCSPISGHRSVSWYQQTPGQGLQFLFEYFSETQRNKGNFPGRFSGRQFSNSRSEMNVSTLELGDSALYLCASSRGETQYFGPGTRLLVL.

The gene calls are TRBV27 and TRBJ2-1, with TRBD2 matching over 7 bases. CDR1 and CDR2 (germline): MNHEY, SMNVEV (reference sequence). V dropped 6 bases and J dropped 6; count of bases not matched to a gene: 8. The length of the CDR3 is 14 residues. As DNA, the CDR3 is TGTGCCAGCAGGACTAGCCGCCAGGGCAATGAGCAGTTCTTC. It codes for CASRTSRQGNEQFF.

V gene TRBV7-9 combines with J gene TRBJ1-1, with TRBD1 matching 11 bases. Germline CDR1 and CDR2: SEHNR and FQNEAQ (reference sequence). The V gene end was trimmed by 6 bases and the J gene end by 1 base; junction bases not matched to a gene: 7. The CDR3 is made up of 16 amino acids. In nucleotides, the CDR3 is TGTGCCAGCAGGTCAACCGGGACAGGGGGGAACACTGAAGCTTTCTTT. It yields the protein CASRSTGTGGNTEAFF.

On this clone itself: One junction end disagrees with the germline gene, perhaps due to a read error. The CDR3 spells CSSSPGTGYEKLFF. The CDR3 nucleotides read TGTTCCAGCAGCCCCGGGACAGGGTATGAAAAACTGTTTTTT. The rearrangement uses TRBV7-9 and TRBJ1-4, with TRBD1 identical over 9 bases. CDR1 is SEHNR, CDR2 FQNEAQ, per germline (reference sequence). The CDR3 has 14 amino acids.

The genes are TRBV2 and TRBJ1-2; D is possibly TRBD1 (5 bases). The CDR3 consists of 11 residues. V gave up 7 bases and J gave up 8 bases, with 11 bases separating them. From germline, CDR1 is SNHLY and CDR2 FYNNEI. In nucleotides, the CDR3 is TGTGCCAGCACCGGCGGGGACGGCTACACCTTC. Protein: CASTGGDGYTF. Variable domain in full (rest from reference TRBV2 and TRBJ1-2): EPEVTQTPSHQVTQMGQEVILRCVPISNHLYFYWYRQILGQKVEFLVSFYNNEISEKSEIFDDQFSVERPDGSNFTLKIRSTKLEDSAMYFCASTGGDGYTFGSGTRLTVV.

This sequence joins TRBV29-1 and TRBJ2-3; 8 nucleotides agree with TRBD2. This CDR3 is 14 amino acids long. V was pared by 5 bases and J by 4 bases, with 8 bases of the junction left unmatched. The germline V gene has CDR1 SQVTM and CDR2 ANQGSEA. The CDR3 DNA reads as TGCAGCGTTCCCAGGAGCGGGAGCCCAGATACGCAGTATTTT. Residues: CSVPRSGSPDTQYF.

Turning to this clone: Other DNA sequences in the sample encode the same CDR3. The chain combines TRBV19 with TRBJ1-2; a weak D match, TRBD1 (5 bases). This CDR3 is built from 13 residues. Germline assignment: CDR1 LNHDA and CDR2 SQIVND (reference sequence). V gave up 3 bases and J gave up 2 bases, with 7 bases separating them. Written as DNA, the CDR3 is TGTGCCAGTAGTATCACAGGCAACTATGGCTACACCTTC. Its protein product is CASSITGNYGYTF.

The gene calls are TRBV19 and TRBJ2-2; D unclear. CDR3 size: 14 residues. CDR1 is LNHDA, CDR2 SQIVND, per germline (reference sequence). V was trimmed by 6 bases and J by 3 bases, leaving 11 bases between them. CDR3 amino acids: CASSHRLDTGELFF. The CDR3 DNA reads as TGTGCCAGTAGCCACCGGTTGGACACCGGGGAGCTGTTTTTT.

The rearrangement joins TRBV6-5 to TRBJ2-1; 11 positions agree with TRBD2. Trimming cost V 6 bases and J 8 bases; bases outside gene matches: 9. Germline CDR1 is MNHEY and CDR2 is SVGAGI. The CDR3 runs to 15 residues. CDR3 sequence reads: CASSLTSGSPDEQFF. The DNA for the CDR3 is TGTGCCAGCAGCCTTACTAGCGGGAGCCCGGATGAGCAGTTCTTC.

The rearrangement links TRBV27 to TRBJ1-1; possibly TRBD1 for D (6 bases). The CDR3 is 14 amino acids. The V end was cut by 2 bases, the J end by 6 bases, with 13 bases between. CDR1 is MNHEY, CDR2 SMNVEV, per germline (reference sequence). CDR3 amino acids: CASSLKGGQAEAFF. CDR3 DNA sequence: TGTGCCAGCAGTTTAAAGGGGGGGCAAGCTGAAGCTTTCTTT.